These 7 T cell receptor beta chains originate from one sample sequenced in a study of chemoradiotherapy in HPV16-positive cancers. The table came from immunoSEQ multiplex PCR; TCRdb's copy has only in-frame clones and leaves some out. The sample yields 25,000 to 30,000 clones, over 90% seen once. This material consisted of blood, taken from a patient who underwent chemoradiotherapy. Receptors were obtained from a human donor with HPV-associated anogenital cancer.

The CDR3 spells CASSYSTGPLHF. The CDR3 nucleotides read TGTGCCAGCAGTTACTCGACCGGGCCCCTCCACTTT. V usage is TRBV6-5 and J usage is TRBJ1-6; D uncertain. CDR3 length equals 12 residues. The germline gives CDR1 MNHEY, CDR2 SVGAGI. V was clipped by 0 bases and J by 13 bases, with 7 bases between them.

The rearrangement links TRBV5-1 to TRBJ2-1, with D tentatively TRBD1 (5 bases). Germline CDR1 is SGHRS and CDR2 is YFSETQ. With 6 bases removed from V and 2 bases from J, the gap between germline ends came to 12 bases. This CDR3 has 14 amino acids. Here the CDR3 DNA reads TGCGCCAGCAAGGGGTTGGATACCTACAATGAGCAGTTCTTC. Protein product: CASKGLDTYNEQFF.

The V gene is TRBV5-1, the J gene TRBJ2-5, with 14 bases identical to TRBD2. The germline V gene has CDR1 SGHRS and CDR2 YFSETQ. The CDR3 contains 16 residues. Losses at the gene ends were 5 bases for V and 4 bases for J; bases not matched to a gene: 7. This CDR3 is CASRGTSGGGGETQYF. The CDR3 DNA sequence: TGCGCCAGCAGGGGGACTAGCGGGGGAGGTGGAGAGACCCAGTACTTC.

The chain carries TRBV19 and TRBJ1-2; D call uncertain. V lost 1 base and J 4 bases, leaving 7 bases between the germline ends. Germline assignment: CDR1 LNHDA and CDR2 SQIVND (reference sequence). This CDR3 comprises 13 residues. In nucleotides, the CDR3 is TGTGCCAGTAGTATAGTTGGGCCCTATGGCTACACCTTC. Translating gives CASSIVGPYGYTF.

The chain employs TRBV7-2 and TRBJ2-7; D unresolved. This CDR3 is built from 17 residues. CDR1 is SGHTA and CDR2 is FQGNSA in the germline V gene. Trimming stripped 5 bases from V and 6 bases from J, with 26 bases between. DNA for the CDR3: TGTGCCAGCAGCCAACCCCCGGGCAGGCTGGGATGGCCCGAGCAGTACTTC. This gives the protein CASSQPPGRLGWPEQYF.

J is TRBJ2-1 and V is TRBV18; perhaps TRBD2 as D (5 bases). Germline loops: CDR1 KGHSH, CDR2 LQKENI. The CDR3 loop spans 16 amino acids. V shed 2 bases and J shed 8 bases, with 19 bases lying between them. CDR3 sequence: CASSPATGILGHEQFF. The CDR3 bases are TGTGCCAGCTCACCAGCTACCGGGATTCTCGGACATGAGCAGTTCTTC.

The rearrangement links TRBV27 to TRBJ2-6; the D is unclear. Germline V gene lookup returns CDR1 MNHEY and CDR2 SMNVEV (reference sequence). The CDR3 has 12 amino acids. The V and J ends lost 8 bases and 6 bases respectively, with 8 bases between them. The chain's CDR3 is CASGRQANVLTF. CDR3 coding DNA: TGTGCCAGCGGCAGACAGGCCAACGTCCTGACTTTC.